These 10 T cell receptor beta chains originate from one sample sequenced in a study of cytomegalovirus exposure and HLA in healthy donors. The PCR employed 60 Vbeta primers together with 13 Jbeta primers. Repertoires were generated with immunoSEQ multiplex PCR, while TCRdb's copy carries only in-frame clones and drops some. The sample comprises around 170,000 clones, roughly 75% of which are singletons, and 5.7% rests with the top ten. Sequencing was performed on PBMCs. The receptors originated from a man aged 40-49 years in good health and CMV-seronegative.

The chain recombines TRBV2 with TRBJ1-5, with 8 bases that match TRBD1. CDR3 length equals 14 residues. V lost 6 bases and J lost 6; bases outside the gene matches: 7. From germline, CDR1 is SNHLY and CDR2 FYNNEI. CDR3 in DNA: TGTGCCAGCAGATCCCAGGACAGGGTTCAGCCCCAGCATTTT. This gives the protein CASRSQDRVQPQHF. Looking up the rest from reference TRBV2 and TRBJ1-5 gives the full variable domain: EPEVTQTPSHQVTQMGQEVILRCVPISNHLYFYWYRQILGQKVEFLVSFYNNEISEKSEIFDDQFSVERPDGSNFTLKIRSTKLEDSAMYFCASRSQDRVQPQHFGDGTRLSIL.

The chain combines TRBV9 with TRBJ2-2, with D possibly matching TRBD1 (6 bases). The V gene's germline CDR1 is SGDLS and CDR2 YYNGEE. V dropped 0 bases and J dropped 0 bases, with 18 bases sitting between them. This CDR3 comprises 19 residues. CDR3 region: CASSVVPLLAGANTGELFF. The CDR3 DNA sequence: TGTGCCAGCAGCGTAGTTCCCCTTTTAGCAGGGGCGAACACCGGGGAGCTGTTTTTT. The full variable domain, its missing parts supplied by reference TRBV9 and TRBJ2-2, is DSGVTQTPKHLITATGQRVTLRCSPRSGDLSVYWYQQSLDQGLQFLIQYYNGEERAKGNILERFSAQQFPDLHSELNLSSLELGDSALYFCASSVVPLLAGANTGELFFGEGSRLTVL.

The rearrangement links TRBV7-2 to TRBJ2-1; 10 nucleotides match TRBD2. The J segment lost 15 bases and the V segment lost 1 base, leaving 6 bases of the junction unmatched. Germline V gene data show CDR1 as SGHTA and CDR2 as FQGNSA. The CDR3 covers 13 residues. The CDR3, as DNA: TGTGCCAGCAGCTTAGTTCCAGCGGGAGGGTTGTTCTTC. This sequence encodes CASSLVPAGGLFF.

CDR3 coding DNA: TGTGCCAGCAGCATCGGGAGGAAGAATGAGCAGTTCTTC. As protein: CASSIGRKNEQFF. This rearrangement joins TRBV5-8 to TRBJ2-1, with 7 bases lining up with TRBD2. Germline lookup yields CDR1 SGHTS and CDR2 YDEGEE. This CDR3 is built from 13 residues. The J segment lost 7 bases and the V segment lost 4 bases, leaving 5 bases of the junction unmatched.

The chain recombines TRBV11-2 with TRBJ1-5; tentative D call: TRBD1 (5 bases). Per germline, CDR1 SGHAT and CDR2 FQNNGV. Trimming took 5 bases from V and 0 from J, leaving 8 bases between them. This CDR3 spans 14 amino acids. The DNA for the CDR3 is TGTGCCAGCAGCCCGGACATTAGCAATCAGCCCCAGCATTTT. This encodes CASSPDISNQPQHF.

The chain links TRBV29-1 to TRBJ2-1; D is perhaps TRBD2 (6 bases). The germline V and J ends were trimmed by 7 bases and 2 bases, with 12 bases remaining between them. CDR1 SQVTM and CDR2 ANQGSEA come from the germline V gene. The length of the CDR3 is 13 residues. This CDR3 is CSGGTPTYNEQFF. CDR3 nucleotides: TGCAGCGGCGGGACGCCGACCTACAATGAGCAGTTCTTC.

The chain joins TRBV11-3 to TRBJ1-1; TRBD1 might be the D (5 bases). This CDR3 is 9 amino acids long. Per the germline V gene, CDR1 is SGHNT and CDR2 is YENEEA. V lost 6 bases and J 10 bases, leaving 6 bases between the germline ends. The CDR3 here is CASSGAAFF. In DNA form, the CDR3 reads TGTGCCAGCAGTGGGGCAGCTTTCTTT.

V usage is TRBV7-9 and J usage is TRBJ1-4, with D tentatively TRBD1 (6 bases). The CDR3 totals 15 residues. Deletions cut 4 bases from V and 5 bases from J, with 14 bases between. Per germline, CDR1 SEHNR and CDR2 FQNEAQ (reference sequence). CDR3 nucleotide sequence: TGTGCCAGCAGCTCTCCGGACAGAAAGAATGAAAAACTGTTTTTT. As protein: CASSSPDRKNEKLFF.

V and J are TRBV5-4 and TRBJ2-3; 7 nucleotides align to TRBD2. Germline values: CDR1 SGHNT, CDR2 YYREEE (reference sequence). V lost 10 bases to trimming and J lost 1 base; unmatched junction nucleotides: 6. This CDR3 contains 13 residues. The CDR3 DNA is TGTGCCTGCGGGCTAGCGGGCACAGATACGCAGTATTTT. Amino acids: CACGLAGTDTQYF.

The gene calls are TRBV5-1 and TRBJ2-7; 9 bases agree with TRBD2. V lost 2 bases and J lost 4; bases outside the gene matches: 4. This CDR3 is built from 14 residues. The germline V gene encodes CDR1 SGHRS and CDR2 YFSETQ. The CDR3 DNA is TGCGCCAGCAGCTTTAGCGGGAGTGGGTACGAGCAGTACTTC. Its translation is CASSFSGSGYEQYF.